One sample yielded the 23 T cell receptor beta chains listed below, sequenced in a study of cytomegalovirus exposure and HLA in healthy donors. This PCR relied on a set of 60 Vbeta primers and 13 Jbeta primers. TCRdb keeps only in-frame clones here, not all; method: immunoSEQ multiplex PCR. This table holds about 200,000 clones, 82% found once. Input material: PBMCs. The origin of the receptors is a boy between 2 and 10 years old in good health and CMV-seronegative.

The DNA of the CDR3 is TGCGCCAGCAGCTCTACAGGGGGACGCTACGATGGCTACACCTTC. It yields the protein CASSSTGGRYDGYTF. The chain couples TRBV5-1 to TRBJ1-2, with 8 bases that match TRBD1. Germline V gene data show CDR1 as SGHRS and CDR2 as YFSETQ. Trimming cost V 3 bases and J 6 bases; bases outside gene matches: 10. The length of the CDR3 is 15 residues.

This clone was detected only a few times. Here the CDR3 DNA reads TGTGCCAGCAGCCTGACCCGACAGGGATCAGGCTACACCTTC. Translated, it gives CASSLTRQGSGYTF. This chain joins TRBV7-3 and TRBJ1-2; 7 nucleotides agree with TRBD1. V dropped 5 bases and J dropped 8; count of bases not matched to a gene: 11. Germline V gene sequence: CDR1 SGHTA, CDR2 FQGTGA. There are 14 residues in the CDR3.

This chain joins TRBV4-1 and TRBJ2-1; TRBD2 matches 8 bases. Trimming at V came to 5 bases and at J to 7 bases, leaving 10 bases not matched to a gene. CDR3 size: 15 residues. Germline V gene data show CDR1 as MGHRA and CDR2 as YSYEKL. Here the CDR3 DNA reads TGCGCCAGCAGCTCCTCAGCGGGGGCCATGAATGAGCAGTTCTTC. Its translation: CASSSSAGAMNEQFF.

The gene calls are TRBV25-1 and TRBJ2-2; no firm D call. The CDR3 sequence is 14 residues long. V was pared by 6 bases and J by 7 bases, with 15 bases between. CDR1 MGHDK and CDR2 SYGVNS come from the germline V gene. This CDR3 reads CASSRGRLNGELFF. For the CDR3, the DNA is TGTGCCAGCAGCAGAGGTAGACTGAACGGGGAGCTGTTTTTT.

Of note for this clone: Relative to the germline gene, one junction end is altered; a read error may explain this. The chain uses TRBV6-1 and TRBJ1-2, with D possibly matching TRBD1 (5 bases). The germline V gene has CDR1 MNHNS and CDR2 SASEGT. The CDR3 extends over 11 amino acids. Here the CDR3 reads CASDSLYGYTF. Here the CDR3 DNA reads TGCGCCAGCGACAGTCTCTATGGCTACACCTTC.

The rearrangement links TRBV28 to TRBJ1-2, with 8 positions matching TRBD1. V lost 9 bases, J lost 4 bases, and 10 bases stayed unmatched. This CDR3 contains 14 residues. Germline-derived CDR1 and CDR2 are MDHEN and SYDVKM. The CDR3 DNA reads TGTGCCAGTGCTGACCCGGGACAGGTCTATGGCTACACCTTC. Translated, it gives CASADPGQVYGYTF.

Turning to this clone: Other nucleotide sequences from this sample produce the same CDR3. The chain has TRBV20-1 and TRBJ2-7; 9 bases are shared with TRBD1. CDR3 length equals 11 residues. V was pared by 5 bases and J by 6 bases, with 2 bases of the junction left unmatched. CDR1 and CDR2 (germline): DFQATT, SNEGSKA (reference sequence). Written as DNA, the CDR3 is TGCAGTGCTCGGGACAGGGCCGAGCAGTACTTC. Its protein product is CSARDRAEQYF.

The chain has TRBV6-5 and TRBJ2-7, with a weak D call TRBD2 (5 bases). V was clipped by 8 bases and J by 3 bases, with 20 bases between them. This CDR3 has 15 residues. The V gene's germline CDR1 is MNHEY and CDR2 SVGAGI. CDR3 amino acids: CASRIKTASIYEQYF. CDR3 DNA: TGTGCCAGCCGAATTAAGACGGCTAGCATCTACGAGCAGTACTTC.

The chain uses TRBV5-1 and TRBJ1-2; D remains unclear. Germline-derived CDR1 and CDR2 are SGHRS and YFSETQ. This CDR3 region has 14 residues. Trimming took off 0 bases at V and 0 bases at J, with 6 bases between the two ends. CDR3 coding DNA: TGCGCCAGCAGCTTGGTGAGAGCTAACTATGGCTACACCTTC. Protein: CASSLVRANYGYTF.

V is TRBV19 and J is TRBJ1-1; 8 nucleotides line up with TRBD1. This CDR3 is 15 amino acids long. Looked up from germline, CDR1 is LNHDA and CDR2 is SQIVND (reference sequence). Germline trimming cut 1 base from V and 0 bases from J; bases unmatched to any gene: 1. CDR3: CASSIGTGLNTEAFF. The CDR3 region has the DNA TGTGCCAGTAGTATAGGGACAGGGCTGAACACTGAAGCTTTCTTT.

The gene calls are TRBV4-1 and TRBJ1-1; TRBD1 matches at 9 bases. Unmatched junction bases numbered 20, after V lost 2 bases and J lost 1 base. The CDR3 is made up of 21 amino acids. Germline V gene sequence: CDR1 MGHRA, CDR2 YSYEKL. In nucleotides, the CDR3 is TGCGCCAGCAGCCAAAGTCCCTTCCGACCGGCGACAGGGGGTCGGAACACTGAAGCTTTCTTT. Translating it yields CASSQSPFRPATGGRNTEAFF.

This clone was detected once. The V gene is TRBV7-9, the J gene TRBJ2-2; 7 nucleotides line up with TRBD1. The CDR3 consists of 14 residues. Germline V lookup: CDR1 SEHNR, CDR2 FQNEAQ (reference sequence). With 5 bases clipped from V and 7 bases from J, the junction kept 7 bases outside the gene matches. The CDR3 nucleotides are TGTGCCAGCAGCGTAGGGGGCCGCAGCGGGGAGCTGTTTTTT. This gives the protein CASSVGGRSGELFF.

The chain carries TRBV4-3 and TRBJ2-7, with 10 bases that match TRBD2. V shed 1 base and J 4 bases; nucleotides not matched to a gene: 4. The CDR3 loop spans 15 amino acids. CDR1 is LGHNA and CDR2 is YSLEER in the germline V gene. CDR3 bases: TGCGCCAGCAGCCAAGCATCGACTAGCGGGTACGAGCAGTACTTC. This gives the protein CASSQASTSGYEQYF.

The chain recombines TRBV6-1 with TRBJ1-2; no definite D call. The CDR3 length is 13 residues. Trimming pared 5 bases from V and 6 bases from J, leaving 13 bases between. From germline, CDR1 is MNHNS and CDR2 SASEGT. As DNA, the CDR3 is TGTGCCAGCAGTTCCTTAACAGCTAATGGCTACACCTTC. Encoded protein: CASSSLTANGYTF.

This clone was counted once. The rearrangement uses TRBV11-3 and TRBJ2-3; the D gene is possibly TRBD2 (6 bases). This CDR3 is built from 18 residues. Germline V lookup: CDR1 SGHNT, CDR2 YENEEA. Trimming removed 1 base at V and 5 bases at J, with 22 bases between. The CDR3 region is CASSLALTQVFSGDTQYF. In nucleotides, the CDR3 is TGTGCCAGCAGCTTAGCCTTAACACAGGTTTTTAGCGGAGATACGCAGTATTTT.

This chain connects TRBV6-5 to TRBJ1-2; 9 bases map to TRBD1. Germline V gives CDR1 MNHEY, CDR2 SVGAGI. The ends lost 5 bases at V and 4 bases at J; junction bases unmatched: 8. The CDR3 loop spans 15 amino acids. The CDR3 bases are TGTGCCAGCAGTCGCGACCGGGACAGGGTCTATGGCTACACCTTC. Encoded protein: CASSRDRDRVYGYTF.

The chain carries TRBV6-5 and TRBJ1-4; D perhaps matches TRBD1 (5 bases). Germline V gene data show CDR1 as MNHEY and CDR2 as SVGAGI. V was trimmed by 2 bases and J by 4 bases, leaving 8 bases between them. This CDR3 has 14 amino acids. For the CDR3, the DNA is TGTGCCAGCAGTTACAGGGGCCTTAATGAAAAACTGTTTTTT. Its protein is CASSYRGLNEKLFF.

CDR3 coding DNA: TGTGCCAGCAGCCCGATGAGGAGATTCGGCGACAGGGGGCACAACACTGAAGCTTTCTTT. Its protein product is CASSPMRRFGDRGHNTEAFF. The chain combines TRBV9 with TRBJ1-1; 10 bases agree with TRBD1. This CDR3 region has 20 residues. V lost 4 bases to trimming and J lost 2 bases; unmatched junction nucleotides: 20. Germline V CDR1 and CDR2: SGDLS, YYNGEE.

This rearrangement joins TRBV9 to TRBJ1-2; weak D call: TRBD1 (5 bases). V was trimmed by 4 bases and J by 7 bases, leaving 14 bases between them. The CDR3 totals 13 residues. Germline CDR1 is SGDLS and CDR2 is YYNGEE. The CDR3 loop is CASSSGGAAGYTF. For the CDR3, the DNA is TGTGCCAGCAGCTCCGGGGGTGCCGCTGGCTACACCTTC.

This clone has only a few counts. The genes are TRBV7-9 and TRBJ1-4; 11 bases fit TRBD1. The germline V gene has CDR1 SEHNR and CDR2 FQNEAQ (reference sequence). This CDR3 has 17 residues. V shed 5 bases and J 8 bases; nucleotides not matched to a gene: 13. Written as DNA, the CDR3 is TGTGCCAGCAGCATAAGAGCCGGGACAGGGGGGAAGGAAAAACTGTTTTTT. Translating it yields CASSIRAGTGGKEKLFF.

Points on this clone: At the DNA level, this CDR3 is encoded by other sequences in the same sample as well. CDR3 DNA: TGTGCCAGCAGCCTCCAGGGAACAGATACGCAGTATTTT. It specifies CASSLQGTDTQYF. V usage is TRBV7-3 and J usage is TRBJ2-3; a weak D match, TRBD1 (5 bases). The germline V gene has CDR1 SGHTA and CDR2 FQGTGA. The CDR3 sequence is 13 residues long. Trimming shortened V by 5 bases and J by 3 bases, and 9 bases separated the two germline ends.

This rearrangement joins TRBV19 to TRBJ2-7; maybe TRBD1 (6 bases). The V gene's germline CDR1 is LNHDA and CDR2 SQIVND (reference sequence). There are 14 residues in the CDR3. Trimming stripped 3 bases from V and 2 bases from J, with 11 bases between. CDR3 protein: CASSMATGPYEQYF. The CDR3 bases are TGTGCCAGTAGTATGGCGACAGGCCCCTACGAGCAGTACTTC.

V and J are TRBV6-6 and TRBJ2-3, with D possibly matching TRBD2 (5 bases). Trimming left V 6 bases short and J 5 bases short, with 18 bases between. Germline values: CDR1 MNHNY, CDR2 SVGAGI (reference sequence). This CDR3 is built from 15 residues. The CDR3 DNA sequence: TGTGCCAGCAGACCCACGGGGAGCCTGGGAGATACGCAGTATTTT. Translation: CASRPTGSLGDTQYF.